This entry is about one T cell receptor (beta chain). These data are taken from a study of preoperative IRX-2 immunotherapy in early breast cancer. The assay was immunoSEQ multiplex PCR, and TCRdb's table has in-frame clones only and misses some. The table shows roughly 40,000 clones, with 60% to 85% occurring only once. The CDR3 consists of 15 residues. V lost 2 bases, J lost 2 bases, and 10 bases lay in between. Treatment noted: preoperative locoregional IRX-2 cytokine immunotherapy. Samples came from a phase Ib trial of preoperative locoregional IRX-2 cytokine immunotherapy. The chain couples TRBV7-1 to TRBJ1-5; D is perhaps TRBD1 (5 bases). TRBV7-1 is identified as an open reading frame with a role that is uncertain. This specimen consisted of tumor tissue, obtained after IRX-2 immunotherapy. This receptor was obtained from a human donor with breast cancer. CDR3 DNA sequence: TGTGCCAGCAGCTCATCAGGGAAGGGCAATCAGCCCCAGCATTTT. Its protein is CASSSSGKGNQPQHF.